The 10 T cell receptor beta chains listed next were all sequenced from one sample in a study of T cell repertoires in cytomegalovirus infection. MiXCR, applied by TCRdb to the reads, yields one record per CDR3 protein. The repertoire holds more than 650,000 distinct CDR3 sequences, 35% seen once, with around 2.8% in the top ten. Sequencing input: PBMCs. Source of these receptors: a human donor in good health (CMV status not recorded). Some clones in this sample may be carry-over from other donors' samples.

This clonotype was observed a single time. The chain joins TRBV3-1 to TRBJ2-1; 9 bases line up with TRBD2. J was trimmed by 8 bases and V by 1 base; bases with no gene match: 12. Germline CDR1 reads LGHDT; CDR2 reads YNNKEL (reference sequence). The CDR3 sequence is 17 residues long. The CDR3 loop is CASSQGLTSGLWDEQFF. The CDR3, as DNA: TGTGCCAGCAGCCAAGGACTCACTAGCGGGCTGTGGGATGAGCAGTTCTTC.

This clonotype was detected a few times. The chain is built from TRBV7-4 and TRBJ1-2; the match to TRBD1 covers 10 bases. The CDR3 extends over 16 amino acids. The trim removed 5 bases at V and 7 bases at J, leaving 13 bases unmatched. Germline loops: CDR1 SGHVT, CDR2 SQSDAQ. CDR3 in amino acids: CASSLTAVGTGVGYTF. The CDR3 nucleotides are TGTGCCAGCAGCCTGACGGCAGTTGGGACAGGGGTTGGCTACACCTTC.

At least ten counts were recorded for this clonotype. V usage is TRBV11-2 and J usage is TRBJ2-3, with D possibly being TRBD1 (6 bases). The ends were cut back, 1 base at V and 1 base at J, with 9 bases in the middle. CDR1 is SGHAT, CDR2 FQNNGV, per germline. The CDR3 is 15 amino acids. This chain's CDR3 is CASSLAGAGTDTQYF. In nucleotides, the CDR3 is TGTGCCAGCAGCTTAGCAGGGGCCGGCACAGATACGCAGTATTTT.

This CDR3 reads CASSQHPGELFF. DNA for the CDR3: TGTGCCAGCAGCCAACATCCCGGGGAGCTGTTTTTT. The chain uses TRBV3-1 and TRBJ2-2; D unresolved. The germline gives CDR1 LGHDT, CDR2 YNNKEL (reference sequence). The CDR3 sequence is 12 residues long. V dropped 2 bases and J dropped 6 bases, with 4 bases sitting between them.

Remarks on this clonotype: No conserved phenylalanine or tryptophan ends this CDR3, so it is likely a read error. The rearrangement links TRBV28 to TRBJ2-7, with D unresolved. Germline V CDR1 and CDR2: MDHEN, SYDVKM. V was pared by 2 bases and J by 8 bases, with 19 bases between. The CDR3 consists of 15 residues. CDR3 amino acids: CASSLVARISPKQYL. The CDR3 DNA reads TGTGCCAGCAGTTTAGTCGCCAGGATAAGCCCAAAGCAGTACTTA.

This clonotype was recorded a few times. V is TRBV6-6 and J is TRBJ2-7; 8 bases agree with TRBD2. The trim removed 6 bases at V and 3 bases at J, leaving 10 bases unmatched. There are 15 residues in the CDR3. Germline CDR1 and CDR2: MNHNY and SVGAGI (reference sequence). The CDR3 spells CASSARGSGDYEQYF. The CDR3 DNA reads TGTGCCAGCAGCGCCCGAGGTAGCGGGGACTACGAGCAGTACTTC.

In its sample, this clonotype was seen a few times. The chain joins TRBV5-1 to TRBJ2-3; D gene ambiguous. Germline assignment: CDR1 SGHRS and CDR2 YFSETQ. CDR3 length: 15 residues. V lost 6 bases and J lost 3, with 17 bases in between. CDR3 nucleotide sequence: TGCGCCAGCACAAGCTTGGGTAGGGAAACAGATACGCAGTATTTT. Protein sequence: CASTSLGRETDTQYF.

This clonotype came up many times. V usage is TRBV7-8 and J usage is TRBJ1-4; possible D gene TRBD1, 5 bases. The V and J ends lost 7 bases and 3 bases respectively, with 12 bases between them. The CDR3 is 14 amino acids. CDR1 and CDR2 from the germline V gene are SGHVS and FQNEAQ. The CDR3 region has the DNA TGTGCCAGCACCTCCTGGGGGTCTAATGAAAAACTGTTTTTT. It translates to CASTSWGSNEKLFF.

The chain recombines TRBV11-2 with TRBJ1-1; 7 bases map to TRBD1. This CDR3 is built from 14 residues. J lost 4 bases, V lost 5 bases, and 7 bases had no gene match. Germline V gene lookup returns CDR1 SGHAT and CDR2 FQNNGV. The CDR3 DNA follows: TGTGCCAGCAGCCACAACAGGGGTGTCACTGAAGCTTTCTTT. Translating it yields CASSHNRGVTEAFF.

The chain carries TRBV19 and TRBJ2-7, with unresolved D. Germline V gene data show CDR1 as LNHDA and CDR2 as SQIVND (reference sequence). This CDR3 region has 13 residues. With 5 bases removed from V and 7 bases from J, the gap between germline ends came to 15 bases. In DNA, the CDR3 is TGTGCCAGTAGTTCACAGCATATAGTGGAGCAGTACTTC. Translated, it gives CASSSQHIVEQYF.